This TCR beta chain was obtained from a study of blood T cell repertoires in COVID-19. The CDR3 totals 13 residues. Germline assignment: CDR1 SGHRS and CDR2 YFSETQ. V lost 0 bases and J lost 5, with 6 bases in between. In the authors' workflow: Scientists estimated how many nucleated cells there were by amplifying reference gene primers. Using immunoSEQ multiplex PCR, the repertoire was profiled, and TCRdb retains in-frame clones only, with some absent. V and J calls and clone size are as listed in that table; D and trimming were resolved from the DNA. This table holds roughly 200,000 clones, roughly three quarters found once.

This clonotype was sampled from a woman between 35 and 50 years old with COVID-19, enrolled during active disease. V and J are TRBV5-1 and TRBJ1-5; no firm D call. The specimen was peripheral blood. The CDR3 bases are TGCGCCAGCAGCTTGGGTCCGGATCAGCCCCAGCATTTT. It codes for CASSLGPDQPQHF.